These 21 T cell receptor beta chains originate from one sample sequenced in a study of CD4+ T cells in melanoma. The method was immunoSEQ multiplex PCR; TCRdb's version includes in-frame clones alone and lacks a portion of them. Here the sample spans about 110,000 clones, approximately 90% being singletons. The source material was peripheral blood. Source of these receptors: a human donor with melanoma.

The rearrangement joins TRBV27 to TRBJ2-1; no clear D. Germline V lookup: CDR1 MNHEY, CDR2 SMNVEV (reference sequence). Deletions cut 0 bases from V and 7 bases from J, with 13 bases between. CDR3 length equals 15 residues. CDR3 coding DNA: TGTGCCAGCAGTTTATCGAGTAGCTATCCGAATGAGCAGTTCTTC. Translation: CASSLSSSYPNEQFF.

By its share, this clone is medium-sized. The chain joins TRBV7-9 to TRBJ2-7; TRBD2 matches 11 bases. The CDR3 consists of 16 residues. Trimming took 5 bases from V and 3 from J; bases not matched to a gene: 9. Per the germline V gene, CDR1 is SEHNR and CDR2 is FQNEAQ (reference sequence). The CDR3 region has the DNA TGTGCCAGCAGCCTAACCTCGGGACTAGCGGACTACGAGCAGTACTTC. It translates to CASSLTSGLADYEQYF.

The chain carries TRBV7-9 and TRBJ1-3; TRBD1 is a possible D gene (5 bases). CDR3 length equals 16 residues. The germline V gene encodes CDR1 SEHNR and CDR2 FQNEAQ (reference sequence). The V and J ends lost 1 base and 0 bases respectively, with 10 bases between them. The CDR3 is CASSLGGISSGNTIYF. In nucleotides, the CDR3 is TGTGCCAGCAGCTTAGGGGGGATCAGCTCTGGAAACACCATATATTTT.

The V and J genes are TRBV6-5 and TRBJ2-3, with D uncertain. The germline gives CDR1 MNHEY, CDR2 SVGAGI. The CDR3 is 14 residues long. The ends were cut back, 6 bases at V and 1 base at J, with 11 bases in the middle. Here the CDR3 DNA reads TGTGCCAGCAGGACGCCGGATGGCACAGATACGCAGTATTTT. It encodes CASRTPDGTDTQYF.

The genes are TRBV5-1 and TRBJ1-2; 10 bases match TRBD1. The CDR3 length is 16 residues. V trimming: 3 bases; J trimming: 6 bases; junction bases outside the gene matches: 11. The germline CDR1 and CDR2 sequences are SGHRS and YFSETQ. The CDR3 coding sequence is TGCGCCAGCAGCTGGACCCCGGGACAGGGGCTCGATGGCTACACCTTC. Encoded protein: CASSWTPGQGLDGYTF.

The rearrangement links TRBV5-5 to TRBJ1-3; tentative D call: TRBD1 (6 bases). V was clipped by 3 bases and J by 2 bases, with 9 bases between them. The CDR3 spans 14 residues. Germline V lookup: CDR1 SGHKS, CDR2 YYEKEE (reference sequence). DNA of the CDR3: TGTGCCAGCAGCTCTGGACAGCCTGGAAACACCATATATTTT. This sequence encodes CASSSGQPGNTIYF.

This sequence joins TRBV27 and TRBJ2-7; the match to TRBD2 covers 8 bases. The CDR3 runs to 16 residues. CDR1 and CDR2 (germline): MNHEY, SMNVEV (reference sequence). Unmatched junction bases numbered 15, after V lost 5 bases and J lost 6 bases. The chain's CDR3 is CASSPSRGGSGSEQYF. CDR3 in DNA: TGTGCCAGCAGTCCCTCTCGGGGGGGATCGGGGAGCGAGCAGTACTTC.

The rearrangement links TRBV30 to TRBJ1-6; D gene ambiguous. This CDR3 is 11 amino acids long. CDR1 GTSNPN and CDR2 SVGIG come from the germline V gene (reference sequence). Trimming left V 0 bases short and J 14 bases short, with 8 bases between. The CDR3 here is CAWSVGRSLHF. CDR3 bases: TGTGCCTGGAGTGTAGGGAGGTCCCTCCACTTT.

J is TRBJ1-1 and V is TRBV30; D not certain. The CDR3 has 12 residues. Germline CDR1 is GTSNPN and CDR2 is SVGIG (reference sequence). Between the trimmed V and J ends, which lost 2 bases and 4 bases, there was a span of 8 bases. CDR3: CAWSRWVTEAFF. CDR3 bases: TGTGCCTGGAGTCGTTGGGTCACTGAAGCTTTCTTT.

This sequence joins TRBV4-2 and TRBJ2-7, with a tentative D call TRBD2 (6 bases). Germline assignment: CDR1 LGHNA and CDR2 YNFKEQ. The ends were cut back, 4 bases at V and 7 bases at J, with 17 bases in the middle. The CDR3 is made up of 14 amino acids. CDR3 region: CASSPDVIGREQYF. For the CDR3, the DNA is TGTGCCAGCAGCCCCGACGTAATCGGGAGAGAGCAGTACTTC.

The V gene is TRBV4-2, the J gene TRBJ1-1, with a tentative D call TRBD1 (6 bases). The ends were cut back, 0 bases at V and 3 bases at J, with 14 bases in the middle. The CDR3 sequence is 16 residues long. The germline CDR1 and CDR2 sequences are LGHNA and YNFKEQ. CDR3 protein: CASSQDWGAIYTEAFF. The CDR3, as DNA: TGTGCCAGCAGCCAAGATTGGGGGGCTATTTACACTGAAGCTTTCTTT.

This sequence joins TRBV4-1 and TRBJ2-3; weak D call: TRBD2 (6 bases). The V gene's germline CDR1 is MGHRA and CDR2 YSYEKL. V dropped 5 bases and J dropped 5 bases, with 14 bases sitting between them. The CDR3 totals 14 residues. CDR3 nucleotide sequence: TGCGCCAGCAGCTCCCAGACTAGTTTAGATACGCAGTATTTT. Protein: CASSSQTSLDTQYF.

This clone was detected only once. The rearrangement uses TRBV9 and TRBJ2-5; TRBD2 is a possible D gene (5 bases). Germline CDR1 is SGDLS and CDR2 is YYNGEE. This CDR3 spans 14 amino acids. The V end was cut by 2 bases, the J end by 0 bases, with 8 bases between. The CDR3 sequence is CASSVGNYQETQYF. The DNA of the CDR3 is TGTGCCAGCAGCGTCGGGAACTACCAAGAGACCCAGTACTTC. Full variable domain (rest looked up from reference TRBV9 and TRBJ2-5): DSGVTQTPKHLITATGQRVTLRCSPRSGDLSVYWYQQSLDQGLQFLIQYYNGEERAKGNILERFSAQQFPDLHSELNLSSLELGDSALYFCASSVGNYQETQYFGPGTRLLVL.

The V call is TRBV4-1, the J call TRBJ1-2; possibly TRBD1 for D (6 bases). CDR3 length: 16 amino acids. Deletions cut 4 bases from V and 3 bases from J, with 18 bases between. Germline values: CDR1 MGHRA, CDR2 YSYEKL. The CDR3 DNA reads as TGCGCCAGCAGCCTTATTCCGGCAGGGGTGGACTATGGCTACACCTTC. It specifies CASSLIPAGVDYGYTF.

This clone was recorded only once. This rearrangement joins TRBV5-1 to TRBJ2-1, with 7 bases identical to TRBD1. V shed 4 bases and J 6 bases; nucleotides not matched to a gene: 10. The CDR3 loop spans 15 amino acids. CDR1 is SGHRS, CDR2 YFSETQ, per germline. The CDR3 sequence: CASSPGTAVSNEQFF. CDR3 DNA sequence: TGCGCCAGCAGCCCCGGGACAGCGGTTAGCAATGAGCAGTTCTTC.

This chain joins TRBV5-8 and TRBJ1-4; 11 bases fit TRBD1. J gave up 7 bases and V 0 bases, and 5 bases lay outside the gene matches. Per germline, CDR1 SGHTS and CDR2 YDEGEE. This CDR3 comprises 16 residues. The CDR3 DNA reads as TGTGCCAGCAGCTTGGGTCGGACAGGGGGCGTTGAAAAACTGTTTTTT. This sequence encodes CASSLGRTGGVEKLFF.

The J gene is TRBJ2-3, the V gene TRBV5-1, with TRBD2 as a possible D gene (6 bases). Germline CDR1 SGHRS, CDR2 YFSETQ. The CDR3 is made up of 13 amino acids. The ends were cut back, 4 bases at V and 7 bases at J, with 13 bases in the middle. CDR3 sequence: CASSAETSNTQYF. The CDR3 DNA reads TGCGCCAGCAGCGCGGAGACTAGTAATACGCAGTATTTT.

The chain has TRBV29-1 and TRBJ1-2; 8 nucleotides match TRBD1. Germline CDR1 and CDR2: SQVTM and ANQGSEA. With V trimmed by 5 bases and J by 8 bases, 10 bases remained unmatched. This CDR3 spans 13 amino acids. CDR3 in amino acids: CSVTGTGPGGYTF. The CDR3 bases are TGCAGCGTTACCGGGACAGGACCGGGGGGCTACACCTTC.

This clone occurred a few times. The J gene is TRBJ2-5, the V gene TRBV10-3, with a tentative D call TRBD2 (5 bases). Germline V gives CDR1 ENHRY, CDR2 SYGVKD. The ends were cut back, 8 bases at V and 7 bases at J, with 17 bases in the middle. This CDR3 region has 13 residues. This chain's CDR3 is CAIAARTAGTQYF. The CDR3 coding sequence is TGTGCCATCGCGGCCCGAACGGCGGGGACCCAGTACTTC.

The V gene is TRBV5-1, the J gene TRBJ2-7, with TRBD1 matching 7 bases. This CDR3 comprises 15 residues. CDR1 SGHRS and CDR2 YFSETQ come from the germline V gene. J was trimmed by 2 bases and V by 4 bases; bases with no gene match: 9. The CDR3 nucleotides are TGCGCCAGCAGCGGGGGACAGACAGCAACCTACGAGCAGTACTTC. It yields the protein CASSGGQTATYEQYF.

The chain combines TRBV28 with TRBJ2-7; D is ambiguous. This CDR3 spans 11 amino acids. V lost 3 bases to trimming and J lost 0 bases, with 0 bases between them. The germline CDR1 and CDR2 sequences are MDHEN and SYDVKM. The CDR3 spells CASSFSYEQYF. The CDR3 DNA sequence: TGTGCCAGCAGTTTCTCCTACGAGCAGTACTTC.